The subject of this entry is one T cell receptor (beta chain). The sample comes from a study of blood T cell repertoires in COVID-19. Study overall: Spain, Italy and the United States supplied samples that represented acute and convalescent COVID-19. T cells, B-cell-depleted T cells, or PBMCs supplied cDNA or gDNA.

Original data processing: It was from reference gene primer amplification that nucleated cell counts were estimated. The table came from immunoSEQ multiplex PCR; TCRdb's copy has only in-frame clones and leaves some out. V, J and clone size are those of that table, while D and trimming were read from the DNA. The sample yields about 270,000 clones, approximately 85% seen once. This CDR3 contains 15 residues. Germline V gene data show CDR1 as SGHKS and CDR2 as YYEKEE (reference sequence). The ends were cut back, 3 bases at V and 4 bases at J, with 13 bases in the middle. The J gene is TRBJ1-4, the V gene TRBV5-5; D is ambiguous. This TCR was sampled from a woman aged 70-85 years with acute or convalescent COVID-19. The sequencing sample was made of peripheral blood. The CDR3 spells CASSYGDDFNEKLFF. The CDR3 DNA reads as TGTGCCAGCAGCTACGGGGATGATTTTAATGAAAAACTGTTTTTT.